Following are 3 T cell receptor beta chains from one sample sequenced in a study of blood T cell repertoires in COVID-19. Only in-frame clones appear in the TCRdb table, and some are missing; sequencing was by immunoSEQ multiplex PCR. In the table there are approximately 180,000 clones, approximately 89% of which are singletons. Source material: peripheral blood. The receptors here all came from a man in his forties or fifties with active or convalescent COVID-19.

The CDR3 region is CAISPPGQGITNEQFF. The CDR3 region has the DNA TGTGCCATCAGTCCCCCGGGACAGGGTATTACCAATGAGCAGTTCTTC. The chain is built from TRBV10-3 and TRBJ2-1; 9 bases align to TRBD1. V was pared by 5 bases and J by 6 bases, with 11 bases of the junction left unmatched. The CDR3 runs to 16 residues. Germline CDR1 is ENHRY and CDR2 is SYGVKD.

The CDR3 DNA reads as TGTGCCAGCAGCCCTCAGACAGAAAGATCGAAAGCTTTCTTT. Amino acid sequence: CASSPQTERSKAFF. The J gene is TRBJ1-1, the V gene TRBV7-9; weak D call: TRBD1 (5 bases). This CDR3 has 14 residues. Trimming took 5 bases from V and 9 from J, leaving 19 bases between them. CDR1 and CDR2 (germline): SEHNR, FQNEAQ (reference sequence).

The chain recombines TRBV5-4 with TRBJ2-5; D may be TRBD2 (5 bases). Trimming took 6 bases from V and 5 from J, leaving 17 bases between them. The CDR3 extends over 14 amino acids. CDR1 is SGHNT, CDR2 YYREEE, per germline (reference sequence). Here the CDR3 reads CASTADGVVETQYF. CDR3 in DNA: TGTGCCAGCACCGCGGACGGGGTGGTGGAGACCCAGTACTTC.